A selection of T cell receptor beta chains follows, all from one sample in a study of blood T cell repertoires in COVID-19. The repertoire was sequenced with immunoSEQ multiplex PCR; TCRdb's copy has only in-frame clones and lacks some. The sample lists some 200,000 clones; 80% to 90% were seen once. Sequencing was done on a sample of peripheral blood. The receptors come from a woman aged 45-65 years with active or convalescent COVID-19. The CDR3 runs from the conserved cysteine through the conserved F or W. The D gene is left open where the match is weak. Some rows have no size entry. The others give once, few or many, or a class for an expanded clone.

j_call | clone_size | d_call | v_call | cdr3_nt | cdr3_aa
TRBJ1-5 | . | . | TRBV5-6 | TGTGCCAGCAGCTCCTATAGCAATCAGCCCCAGCATTTT | CASSSYSNQPQHF
TRBJ2-7 | few | TRBD2 | TRBV6-5 | TGTGCCAGCATGGGAGGGATCTCCTACGAGCAGTACTTC | CASMGGISYEQYF
TRBJ1-5 | . | TRBD1 | TRBV19 | TGTGCCAGCAGACTAGGGACAGGCAATCAGCCCCAGCATTTT | CASRLGTGNQPQHF
TRBJ2-5 | . | . | TRBV28 | TGTGCCAGCAGTTTTCCCAGGGGATTGGAGACCCAGTACTTC | CASSFPRGLETQYF
TRBJ1-4 | . | TRBD1 | TRBV7-6 | TGTGCCAGCAGCTTAGGGACAGGGGTTGGTGAAAAACTGTTTTTT | CASSLGTGVGEKLFF
TRBJ1-1 | . | . | TRBV28 | TGTGCCAGCAGTCTAAAACTTTGGGCAGCTTTCTTT | CASSLKLWAAFF
TRBJ1-5 | few | TRBD1 | TRBV2 | TGTGCCAGCAACCCAGGGGGAGAGGTACAGCCCCAGCATTTT | CASNPGGEVQPQHF
TRBJ1-4 | . | . | TRBV13 | TGTGCCAGCAGCCTATGGAGCGCAACTAATGAAAAACTGTTTTTT | CASSLWSATNEKLFF
TRBJ2-7 | . | TRBD1 | TRBV30 | TGTGCCGGGACAGGGGCCTACGAGCAGTACTTC | CAGTGAYEQYF
TRBJ1-6 | . | . | TRBV2 | TGTGCCAGCATTCCGGGCTCCTATAATTCACCCCTCCACTTT | CASIPGSYNSPLHF
TRBJ1-1 | . | TRBD1 | TRBV5-1 | TGCGCCAGCAGCCTAGAGCCCAGGGGGGTACACACTGAAGCTTTCTTT | CASSLEPRGVHTEAFF
TRBJ1-1 | . | TRBD1 | TRBV19 | TGTGCCAGTAGTCCAGGGGGCATCACTGAAGCTTTCTTT | CASSPGGITEAFF
TRBJ2-3 | . | . | TRBV6-4 | TGTGCCAGCAGTGGGGGGGTCACAGATACGCAGTATTTT | CASSGGVTDTQYF
TRBJ2-7 | few | TRBD2 | TRBV5-6 | TGTGCCAGCAGCGATGCGGGACTAGGGTCCTACGAGCAGTACTTC | CASSDAGLGSYEQYF
TRBJ2-3 | . | TRBD2 | TRBV9 | TGTGCCAGCAGCGTAGGGACTAGCGGGAGAGGTACAGATACGCAGTATTTT | CASSVGTSGRGTDTQYF
TRBJ1-6 | . | TRBD1 | TRBV5-6 | TGTGCCAGCAGCTCCGGGACAGGGTATTCACCCCTCCACTTT | CASSSGTGYSPLHF
TRBJ2-6 | . | . | TRBV6-5 | TGTGCCAGCAGTTACTCGAGCTCTGGGGCCAACGTCCTGACTTTC | CASSYSSSGANVLTF
TRBJ2-7 | few | . | TRBV30 | TGTGCCTGGAGTGTAGGGGGTACCTACGAGCAGTACTTC | CAWSVGGTYEQYF
TRBJ2-2 | . | . | TRBV11-2 | TGTGCCAGCAGCCGCCGGGGGGCAGCCAACACCGGGGAGCTGTTTTTT | CASSRRGAANTGELFF
TRBJ1-2 | . | . | TRBV18 | TGTGCCAGCTCACCACTTCCAGGGGAACGCTATGGCTACACCTTC | CASSPLPGERYGYTF
TRBJ2-7 | once | TRBD1 | TRBV27 | TGTGCCAGCAGTTTATCCTCGGGACAGGGGAGGATCTACGAGCAGTACTTC | CASSLSSGQGRIYEQYF
TRBJ1-6 | . | TRBD1 | TRBV19 | TGTGCCAGTAGTCCGGGACAGGTCCTTGGTTCACCCCTCCACTTT | CASSPGQVLGSPLHF
TRBJ1-2 | . | TRBD1 | TRBV3-1/TRBV3-2 | TGTGCCAGCAGCCCTGGAGGGGGCGCCTACTATGGCTACACCTTC | CASSPGGGAYYGYTF
TRBJ2-5 | . | . | TRBV20-1 | TGCAGTGGGGCAGAAGAGACCCAGTACTTC | CSGAEETQYF
TRBJ1-4 | . | TRBD1 | TRBV10-3 | TGTGCCATCAGTGAGTCAGTGGCAGGGGGAGAAAAACTGTTTTTT | CAISESVAGGEKLFF
TRBJ1-4 | . | TRBD1 | TRBV6-2/TRBV6-3 | TGTGCCAGCAGCCCGACAGGGGTCGATGAAAAACTGTTTTTT | CASSPTGVDEKLFF
TRBJ2-1 | . | . | TRBV24-1 | TGTGCCACCAGTGATGATACAGGGTTTCCCTACAATGAGCAGTTCTTC | CATSDDTGFPYNEQFF
TRBJ2-1 | . | . | TRBV7-9 | TGTGCCAGCAGCCGGGGACAGATCGGGGGTGAGCAGTTCTTC | CASSRGQIGGEQFF
TRBJ1-2 | once | . | TRBV19 | TGTGCCAGTAGTCCAGGTCACTATGGCTACACCTTC | CASSPGHYGYTF
TRBJ2-2 | . | TRBD1 | TRBV2 | TGTGCCAGCAGCGGGGAACAGGGGGCCTGGGTCACCGGGGAGCTGTTTTTT | CASSGEQGAWVTGELFF
TRBJ2-1 | . | TRBD2 | TRBV10-3 | TGTGCCATCAGTGACCAGCGGGATTCCTACAATGAGCAGTTCTTC | CAISDQRDSYNEQFF
TRBJ1-4 | once | . | TRBV14 | TGTGCCAGCAGCCCAGGTCTGAGAGAAAAACTGTTTTTT | CASSPGLREKLFF
TRBJ1-2 | . | TRBD1 | TRBV6-5 | TGTGCCAGCAGTTCACAGGGGTCGGATGGCTACACCTTC | CASSSQGSDGYTF
TRBJ2-2 | . | . | TRBV6-6 | TGTGCCAGCACCCCCGGGTTCGCGAACACCGGGGAGCTGTTTTTT | CASTPGFANTGELFF
TRBJ1-4 | . | . | TRBV2 | TGTGCCAGCAGCCTGTTCAGTGGGGAGGAAAAACTGTTTTTT | CASSLFSGEEKLFF
TRBJ1-2 | . | TRBD1 | TRBV19 | TGTGCCAGTACTTTGGGACAGAACTATGGCTACACCTTC | CASTLGQNYGYTF
TRBJ2-5 | . | . | TRBV10-3 | TGTGCCATCAGTGAGTCGACTCGCCTACAAGAGACCCAGTACTTC | CAISESTRLQETQYF